This T cell receptor beta chain was sequenced during a study of shared clonotypes between healthy human individuals. Study findings and constraints: Some naive CD4 clonotypes, 4.5% to 5.5%, turned up in common across several donors.

About this clone itself: Its antigen is still unknown.

Clones were read by immunoSEQ multiplex PCR, and TCRdb kept only the in-frame ones, dropping some. The sample has about 2.5 million clones; 80% to 95% are singletons. The sequenced material came from naive CD4+ T cells from PBMCs. The subset is: CD45RA+ positively selected. The TCR sequence derives from a man aged 18 to 29 in good health. Some clones in this sample may be carry-over from other donors' samples.

The CDR3 here is CASSTKTTAADTQYF. The CDR3 bases are TGTGCCAGCAGCACCAAAACGACGGCAGCGGATACGCAGTATTTT. The rearrangement joins TRBV6-5 to TRBJ2-3, with D unresolved. Germline CDR1 and CDR2: MNHEY and SVGAGI. V lost 6 bases to trimming and J lost 6 bases, with 19 bases between them. CDR3 length equals 15 residues.